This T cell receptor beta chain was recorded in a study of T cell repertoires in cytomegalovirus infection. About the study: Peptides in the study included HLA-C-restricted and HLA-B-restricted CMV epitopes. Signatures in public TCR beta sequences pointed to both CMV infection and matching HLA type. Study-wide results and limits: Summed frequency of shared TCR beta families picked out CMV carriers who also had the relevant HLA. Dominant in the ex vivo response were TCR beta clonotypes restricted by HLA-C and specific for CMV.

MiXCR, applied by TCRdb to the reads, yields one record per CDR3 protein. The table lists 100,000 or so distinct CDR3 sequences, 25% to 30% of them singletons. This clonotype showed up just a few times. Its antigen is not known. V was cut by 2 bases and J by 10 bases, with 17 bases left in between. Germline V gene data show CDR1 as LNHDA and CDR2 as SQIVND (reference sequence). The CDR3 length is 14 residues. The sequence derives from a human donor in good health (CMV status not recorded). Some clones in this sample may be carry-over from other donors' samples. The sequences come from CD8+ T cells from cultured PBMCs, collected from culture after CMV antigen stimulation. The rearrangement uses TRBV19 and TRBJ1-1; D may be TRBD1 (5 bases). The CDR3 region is CASSILPGTPGAFF. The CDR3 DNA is TGTGCCAGTAGTATACTCCCCGGGACGCCGGGAGCTTTCTTT.